This T cell receptor (beta chain) originates from a study of T cell repertoires in cytomegalovirus infection. Study in general: It was the public TCR beta signatures that indicated both CMV infection and matching HLA type.

The CDR3 runs to 18 residues. V lost 5 bases to trimming and J lost 3 bases, with 25 bases between them. CDR1 is SEHNR and CDR2 is FQNEAQ in the germline V gene (reference sequence). The study, taken as a whole, reports: CMV-specific TCR beta clonotypes restricted by HLA-C were the ones dominating the ex vivo response.

Note on this clonotype: Its antigen is undetermined.

One entry per CDR3 protein results from TCRdb running MiXCR on the reads. The sample lists roughly 110,000 distinct CDR3 sequences; 30% to 35% were seen once. The material sequenced was CD8+ T cells from cultured PBMCs, taken from culture after CMV antigen stimulation. The V call is TRBV7-9, the J call TRBJ1-2, with D perhaps TRBD1 (5 bases). The TCR sequence derives from a human donor in good health (CMV status not recorded). Some clones in this sample may be carry-over from other donors' samples. CDR3 in amino acids: CASSPGKVAKGFHYGYTF. The CDR3 bases are TGTGCCAGCAGCCCAGGGAAGGTAGCCAAGGGATTCCACTATGGCTACACCTTC.